One sample yielded the 12 T cell receptor beta chains listed below, sequenced in a study of a mutant IDH1 vaccine in newly diagnosed glioma. The antigens these receptors bind are not known. Profiling relied on immunoSEQ multiplex PCR, and the TCRdb table lists in-frame clones only, not all of them. The table has about 38,000 clones, approximately 80% seen once. Time point specified: week 5, during vaccination. Doses of 300 ug of mutant IDH1 20-mer peptide were given with topical imiquimod. Source: PBMCs, taken from a glioma patient whose treatment included an IDH1 peptide vaccine. All receptors derive from a man in his forties with glioma.

This chain uses TRBV2 with TRBJ2-7; 13 bases line up with TRBD2. The CDR3 runs to 14 residues. V lost 6 bases, J lost 5 bases, and 4 bases stayed unmatched. Germline lookup yields CDR1 SNHLY and CDR2 FYNNEI. CDR3 DNA sequence: TGTGCCAGCAGGGGACTAGCGGGGTCAAACGAGCAGTACTTC. Protein sequence: CASRGLAGSNEQYF.

This rearrangement joins TRBV6-1 to TRBJ1-5; D unresolved. Trimming shortened V by 6 bases and J by 2 bases, and 11 bases separated the two germline ends. In germline, CDR1 is MNHNS, CDR2 SASEGT. CDR3 length: 14 amino acids. This CDR3 reads CASSQQSRNQPQHF. For the CDR3, the DNA is TGTGCCAGCAGCCAACAGTCGCGCAATCAGCCCCAGCATTTT.

The chain combines TRBV7-6 with TRBJ1-4; D is perhaps TRBD1 (5 bases). V was trimmed by 1 base and J by 8 bases, leaving 11 bases between them. CDR1 is SGHVS and CDR2 is FNYEAQ in the germline V gene. This CDR3 is 14 amino acids long. CDR3 bases: TGTGCCAGCAGCTTAGTCACAGGAACGGAAAAACTGTTTTTT. It specifies CASSLVTGTEKLFF.

On this clone itself: A read error may account for a junction end that differs from germline. The chain combines TRBV7-8 with TRBJ2-7; TRBD1 agrees at 8 bases. In germline, CDR1 is SGHVS, CDR2 FQNEAQ. The CDR3 is made up of 13 amino acids. The CDR3 loop reads CASRLIPGTGLNF. DNA of the CDR3: TGTGCCAGCAGGCTTATACCCGGGACAGGTCTGAACTTC.

The chain recombines TRBV5-1 with TRBJ2-4, with D uncertain. The CDR3 sequence is 11 residues long. Germline lookup yields CDR1 SGHRS and CDR2 YFSETQ. The V end was cut by 2 bases, the J end by 5 bases, with 2 bases between. The CDR3 is CASSFENIQYF. The CDR3 DNA reads as TGCGCCAGCAGCTTCGAAAACATTCAGTACTTC.

The genes are TRBV7-2 and TRBJ1-2, with D perhaps matching TRBD1 (6 bases). The V end was cut by 5 bases, the J end by 4 bases, with 23 bases between. Germline V gene lookup returns CDR1 SGHTA and CDR2 FQGNSA. The CDR3 is 17 amino acids. DNA for the CDR3: TGTGCCAGCAGCCCGCGGATCGGGGGCATGCAGGGCTATGGCTACACCTTC. Translating it yields CASSPRIGGMQGYGYTF.

This clone was found a few times. This sequence joins TRBV27 and TRBJ2-7; 8 bases line up with TRBD1. Germline lookup yields CDR1 MNHEY and CDR2 SMNVEV (reference sequence). Unmatched junction bases numbered 8, after V lost 4 bases and J lost 3 bases. The CDR3 runs to 15 residues. DNA for the CDR3: TGTGCCAGCAGTTCAGGGGGCGGAGGGAACTACGAGCAGTACTTC. Residues: CASSSGGGGNYEQYF.

The chain carries TRBV9 and TRBJ2-7, with TRBD2 identical over 9 bases. Per the germline V gene, CDR1 is SGDLS and CDR2 is YYNGEE. The CDR3 covers 18 residues. The V gene end was trimmed by 0 bases and the J gene end by 4 bases; junction bases not matched to a gene: 14. CDR3: CASSVGTTSGGWSYEQYF. In DNA form, the CDR3 reads TGTGCCAGCAGCGTAGGAACGACTAGCGGTGGATGGTCATACGAGCAGTACTTC.

This clone was counted only a few times. The CDR3 nucleotides read TGTGCCAGCAGCCAAAGGACTAGCATCCATGAGCAGTTCTTC. Translation gives CASSQRTSIHEQFF. The chain joins TRBV14 to TRBJ2-1; TRBD2 agrees at 8 bases. Losses at the gene ends were 2 bases for V and 8 bases for J; bases not matched to a gene: 5. The CDR3 has 14 residues. The germline gives CDR1 SGHDN, CDR2 FVKESK. Using reference TRBV14 and TRBJ2-1 for the parts outside the CDR3, the full variable domain is EAGVTQFPSHSVIEKGQTVTLRCDPISGHDNLYWYRRVMGKEIKFLLHFVKESKQDESGMPNNRFLAERTGGTYSTLKVQPAELEDSGVYFCASSQRTSIHEQFFGPGTRLTVL.

Turning to this clone: The junction differs from germline at one of its ends, possibly a read error. The gene calls are TRBV5-1 and TRBJ2-7, with D uncertain. This CDR3 contains 15 residues. Germline V gene data show CDR1 as SGHRS and CDR2 as YFSETQ. The CDR3 region is CASSSAPADSNEQYF. The CDR3 DNA follows: TGCGCCAGCAGCTCCGCCCCGGCCGACTCCAACGAGCAGTACTTC.

The rearrangement uses TRBV9 and TRBJ2-1, with TRBD2 matching 13 bases. Per the germline V gene, CDR1 is SGDLS and CDR2 is YYNGEE. With V trimmed by 3 bases and J by 4 bases, 1 base remained unmatched. The CDR3 sequence is 15 residues long. CDR3 amino acids: CASSGLAGGYNEQFF. The CDR3 region has the DNA TGTGCCAGCAGCGGACTAGCGGGGGGATACAATGAGCAGTTCTTC.

In its sample, this clone was seen a few times. V usage is TRBV5-6 and J usage is TRBJ1-4; 7 nucleotides match TRBD1. V lost 0 bases, J lost 7 bases, and 3 bases stayed unmatched. Germline V gene data show CDR1 as SGHDT and CDR2 as YYEEEE. The CDR3 consists of 14 residues. CDR3 in DNA: TGTGCCAGCAGCTTGGTCCGACAGGGTGAAAAACTGTTTTTT. Its protein is CASSLVRQGEKLFF.